Sequencing of this TCR beta chain was carried out in a study of blood T cell repertoires in COVID-19. On the study more broadly: Samples of COVID-19 (acute and convalescent) were obtained from the United States, Italy and Spain.

Enrollment of patients from Seattle took place during active infection, with longitudinal follow-up. Germline V gives CDR1 SGDLS, CDR2 YYNGEE. The V end lost 0 bases, the J end lost 5 bases, and 8 bases lay between the germline ends. CDR3 length: 13 amino acids. As handled by the study authors: Amplification from reference gene primers served as the basis for estimated nucleated cell counts. Sequenced by immunoSEQ multiplex PCR; TCRdb stores in-frame clones only, minus some. D and trimming come from the DNA, and the V and J calls and clone size come from that table. This sample has 97,000 or so clones; 87% occur once, and the top ten carry 5% to 6.5%.

Material: peripheral blood. The TCR comes from a woman aged 45-59 years with COVID-19, enrolled during active disease. The gene calls are TRBV9 and TRBJ1-2, with D unclear. Here the CDR3 DNA reads TGTGCCAGCAGCGTAGTCTCGGGGTATGGCTACACCTTC. Residues: CASSVVSGYGYTF.